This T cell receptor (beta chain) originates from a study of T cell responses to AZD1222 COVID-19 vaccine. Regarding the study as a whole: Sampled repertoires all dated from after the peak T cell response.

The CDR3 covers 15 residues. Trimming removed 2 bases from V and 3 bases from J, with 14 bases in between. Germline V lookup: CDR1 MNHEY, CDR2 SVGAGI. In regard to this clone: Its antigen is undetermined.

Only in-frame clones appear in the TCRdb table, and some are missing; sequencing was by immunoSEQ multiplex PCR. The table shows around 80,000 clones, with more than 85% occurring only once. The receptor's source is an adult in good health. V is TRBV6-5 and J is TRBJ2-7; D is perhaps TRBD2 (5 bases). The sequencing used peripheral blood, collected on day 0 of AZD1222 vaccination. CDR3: CASSYTGFNDYEQYF. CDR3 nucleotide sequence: TGTGCCAGCAGTTACACGGGATTTAACGACTACGAGCAGTACTTC.